The 9 T cell receptor beta chains below come from one sample, sequenced in a study of blood T cell repertoires in COVID-19. Profiling relied on immunoSEQ multiplex PCR, and the TCRdb table lists in-frame clones only, not all of them. The sample lists a few hundred thousand clones, about 86% occurring once. Sequences were obtained from peripheral blood. Receptors were obtained from a man in his sixties with acute or convalescent COVID-19.

The chain uses TRBV5-1 and TRBJ2-2, with TRBD2 matching over 8 bases. Germline values: CDR1 SGHRS, CDR2 YFSETQ. The J segment lost 3 bases and the V segment lost 2 bases, leaving 6 bases of the junction unmatched. CDR3 length equals 16 residues. This CDR3 is CASSFPLREDTGELFF. The CDR3 DNA follows: TGCGCCAGCAGCTTCCCTTTGCGGGAGGACACCGGGGAGCTGTTTTTT.

The chain carries TRBV27 and TRBJ2-1, with D maybe TRBD2 (5 bases). Germline CDR1 reads MNHEY; CDR2 reads SMNVEV (reference sequence). The CDR3 extends over 17 amino acids. Trimming removed 1 base from V and 8 bases from J, with 21 bases in between. The DNA of the CDR3 is TGTGCCAGCAGTTTATTCCCCCCAGCGAGGGCAAGGGATGAGCAGTTCTTC. Its translation is CASSLFPPARARDEQFF.

The rearrangement uses TRBV7-2 and TRBJ2-1; TRBD2 aligns across 11 bases. The junction had 8 bases not matched to a gene; V was cut back by 1 base and J by 0 bases. The CDR3 runs to 19 residues. CDR1 SGHTA and CDR2 FQGNSA come from the germline V gene. The CDR3 nucleotides read TGTGCCAGCAGCTTAGTTGGGACTAGCGGTTTAAGCTCCTACAATGAGCAGTTCTTC. Protein: CASSLVGTSGLSSYNEQFF.

A single count supports this clone. The chain has TRBV4-1 and TRBJ2-2; TRBD1 matches 9 bases. There are 17 residues in the CDR3. Looked up from germline, CDR1 is MGHRA and CDR2 is YSYEKL. Losses at the gene ends were 1 base for V and 6 bases for J; bases not matched to a gene: 9. For the CDR3, the DNA is TGCGCCAGCAGCCAAGCTGCCTTTACAGGGGGCCCCGGGGAGCTGTTTTTT. Translation gives CASSQAAFTGGPGELFF.

The rearrangement links TRBV6-5 to TRBJ1-1; D is unresolved. V was cut by 6 bases and J by 1 base, with 12 bases left in between. The length of the CDR3 is 14 residues. Per the germline V gene, CDR1 is MNHEY and CDR2 is SVGAGI. The CDR3 region has the DNA TGTGCCAGCAGACGCGGAAGCCCGAACACTGAAGCTTTCTTT. Protein: CASRRGSPNTEAFF.

The chain couples TRBV6-2 or TRBV6-3 to TRBJ1-5; D is possibly TRBD1 (6 bases). The CDR3 contains 13 residues. Trimming left V 5 bases short and J 7 bases short, with 12 bases between. Per the germline V gene, CDR1 is MNHEY and CDR2 is SVGEGT. The CDR3 DNA sequence: TGTGCCAGCAGTACCAACAGGGCGCAGCCCCAGCATTTT. Translated: CASSTNRAQPQHF.

The chain couples TRBV12-3 or TRBV12-4 to TRBJ2-1, with D possibly matching TRBD2 (5 bases). The CDR3 is 12 residues long. Trimming took 3 bases from V and 9 from J, leaving 9 bases between them. The CDR3 reads CASSFSGIEQFF. DNA for the CDR3: TGTGCCAGCAGTTTTTCGGGGATTGAGCAGTTCTTC.

The chain has TRBV3-1 (or the pseudogene TRBV3-2) and TRBJ1-5; 7 positions match TRBD1. After removal of 3 bases from V and 3 bases from J, the junction contained 5 bases not matched to a gene. Looked up from germline, CDR1 is LGHDT and CDR2 is YNNKEL (reference sequence). The CDR3 consists of 15 residues. CDR3 amino acids: CASSQTGQINQPQHF. The CDR3, as DNA: TGTGCCAGCAGCCAGACGGGACAGATCAATCAGCCCCAGCATTTT.

The V and J genes are TRBV10-3 and TRBJ2-3; 10 nucleotides align to TRBD2. The CDR3 runs to 15 residues. V lost 3 bases to trimming and J lost 2 bases; unmatched junction nucleotides: 2. CDR1 and CDR2 (germline): ENHRY, SYGVKD. The CDR3 DNA sequence: TGTGCCATCAGTGATGGGACTAGCGACACAGATACGCAGTATTTT. It yields the protein CAISDGTSDTDTQYF.